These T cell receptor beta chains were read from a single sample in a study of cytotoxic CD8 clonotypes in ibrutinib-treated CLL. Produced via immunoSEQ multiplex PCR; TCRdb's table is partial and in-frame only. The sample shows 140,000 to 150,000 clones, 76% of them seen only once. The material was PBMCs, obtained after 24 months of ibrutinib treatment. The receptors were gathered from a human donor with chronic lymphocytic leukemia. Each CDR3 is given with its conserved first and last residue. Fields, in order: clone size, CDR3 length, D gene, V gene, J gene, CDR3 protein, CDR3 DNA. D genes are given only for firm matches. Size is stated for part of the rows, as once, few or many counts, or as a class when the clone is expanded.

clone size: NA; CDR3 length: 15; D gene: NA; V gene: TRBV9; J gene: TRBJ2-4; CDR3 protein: CASSPTSSSKNIQYF; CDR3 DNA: TGTGCCAGCAGCCCCACGAGTAGCAGCAAAAACATTCAGTACTTC
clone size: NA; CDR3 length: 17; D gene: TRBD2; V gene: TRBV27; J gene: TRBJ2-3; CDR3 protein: CASGQPGLAFWTDTQYF; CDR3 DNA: TGTGCCAGCGGCCAGCCGGGACTAGCGTTTTGGACAGATACGCAGTATTTT
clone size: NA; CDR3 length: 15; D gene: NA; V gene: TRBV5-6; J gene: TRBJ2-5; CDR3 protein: CASSLLVGDRETQYF; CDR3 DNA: TGTGCCAGCAGCCTGTTGGTTGGGGATAGGGAGACCCAGTACTTC
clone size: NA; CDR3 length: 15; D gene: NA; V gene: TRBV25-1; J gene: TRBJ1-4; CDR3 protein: CASSDRGGAGEKLFF; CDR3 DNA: TGTGCCAGCAGTGACCGGGGGGGGGCAGGCGAAAAACTGTTTTTT
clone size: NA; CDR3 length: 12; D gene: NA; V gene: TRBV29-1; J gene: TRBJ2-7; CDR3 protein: CSARDNSYEQYF; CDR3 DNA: TGCAGCGCTAGGGACAACTCCTACGAGCAGTACTTC
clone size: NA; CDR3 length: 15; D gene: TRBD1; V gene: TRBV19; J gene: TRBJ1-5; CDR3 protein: CASSTGTGARQPQHF; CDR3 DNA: TGTGCCAGTAGTACCGGGACAGGGGCGCGGCAGCCCCAGCATTTT
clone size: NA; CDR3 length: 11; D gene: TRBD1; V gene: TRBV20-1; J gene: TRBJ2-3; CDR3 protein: CSARPPGGQAF; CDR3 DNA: TGCAGTGCTAGACCCCCCGGGGGACAGGCCTTT
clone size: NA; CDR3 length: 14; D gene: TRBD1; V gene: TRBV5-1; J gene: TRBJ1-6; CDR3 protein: CASSLGQGDSPLHF; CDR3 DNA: TGCGCCAGCAGCTTGGGGCAGGGGGATTCACCCCTCCACTTT
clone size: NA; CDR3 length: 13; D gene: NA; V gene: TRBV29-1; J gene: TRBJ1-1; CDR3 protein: CSGCTTTNTEAFF; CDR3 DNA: TGCAGCGGCTGTACTACAACGAACACTGAAGCTTTCTTT
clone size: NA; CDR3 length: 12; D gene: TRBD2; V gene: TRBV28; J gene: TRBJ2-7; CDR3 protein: CASSRGTSVQYF; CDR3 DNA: TGTGCCAGCAGCCGTGGGACTAGCGTGCAGTACTTC
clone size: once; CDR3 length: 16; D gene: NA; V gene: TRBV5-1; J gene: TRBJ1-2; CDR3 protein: CASSPDRDALVYGYTF; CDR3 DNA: TGCGCCAGCAGCCCAGACCGGGACGCCCTGGTCTATGGCTACACCTTC
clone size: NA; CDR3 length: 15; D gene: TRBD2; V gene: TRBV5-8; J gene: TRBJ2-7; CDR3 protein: CASSKGLAGTYEQYF; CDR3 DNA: TGTGCCAGCAGCAAGGGACTAGCGGGAACCTACGAGCAGTACTTC
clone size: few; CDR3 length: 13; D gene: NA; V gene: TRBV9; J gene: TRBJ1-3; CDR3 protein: CASARGDGNTIYF; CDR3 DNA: TGTGCCAGCGCCCGGGGTGACGGAAACACCATATATTTT
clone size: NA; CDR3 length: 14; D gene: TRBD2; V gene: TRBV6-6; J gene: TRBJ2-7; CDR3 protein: CASGPAGGGYEQYF; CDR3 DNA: TGTGCCAGCGGCCCGGCGGGGGGAGGCTACGAGCAGTACTTC
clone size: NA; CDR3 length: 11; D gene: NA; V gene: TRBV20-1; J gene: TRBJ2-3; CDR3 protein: CSAGGTDTQYF; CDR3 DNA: TGCAGTGCAGGGGGCACAGATACGCAGTATTTT
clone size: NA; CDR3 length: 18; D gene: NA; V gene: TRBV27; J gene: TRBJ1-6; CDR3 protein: CASSARGGWDSYNSPLHF; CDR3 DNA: TGTGCCAGCAGCGCCCGGGGCGGTTGGGACTCCTATAATTCACCCCTCCACTTT